This TCR beta chain was retrieved from a study of CD8 T cells in Susac syndrome. With random hexamers, reverse transcription was performed on about 0.5 to 1 ug of RNA. Using its own MiXCR run on the immunoSEQ multiplex PCR reads, TCRdb lists one record per CDR3 protein. The top ten clones hold roughly 0.5% of a sample with about 52,000 distinct CDR3 sequences, about 92% of them seen once. In germline, CDR1 is MDHEN, CDR2 SYDVKM. The length of the CDR3 is 14 residues. V was shortened by 5 bases and J by 5 bases, with 15 bases between the two germline ends. V and J are TRBV28 and TRBJ2-5; D unclear. The origin of this receptor is a human donor with multiple sclerosis. Source material: CD8+ T cells from PBMCs. CDR3 in DNA: TGTGCCAGCAGTGGATTCTCACTCTCGGAGACCCAGTACTTC. This sequence encodes CASSGFSLSETQYF.